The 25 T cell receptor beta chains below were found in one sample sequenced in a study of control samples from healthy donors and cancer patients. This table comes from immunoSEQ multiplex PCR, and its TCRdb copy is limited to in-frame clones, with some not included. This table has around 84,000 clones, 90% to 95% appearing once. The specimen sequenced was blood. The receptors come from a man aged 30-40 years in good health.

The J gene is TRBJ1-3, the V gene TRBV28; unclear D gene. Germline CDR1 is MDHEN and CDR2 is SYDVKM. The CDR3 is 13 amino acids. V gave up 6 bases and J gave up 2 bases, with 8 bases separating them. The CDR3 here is CASRETTGNTIYF. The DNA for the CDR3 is TGTGCCAGCAGGGAGACAACTGGAAACACCATATATTTT.

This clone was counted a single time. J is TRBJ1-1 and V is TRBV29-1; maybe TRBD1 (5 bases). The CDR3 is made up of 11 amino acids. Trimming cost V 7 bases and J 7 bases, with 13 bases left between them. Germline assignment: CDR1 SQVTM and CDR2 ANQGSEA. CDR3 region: CSAPRGGEAFF. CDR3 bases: TGCAGCGCCCCCCGCGGGGGTGAAGCTTTCTTT.

CDR3 sequence (DNA): TGTGCCAGTAGTATAGAAGGAGGTTTCAATCAGCCCCAGCATTTT. As protein: CASSIEGGFNQPQHF. V and J are TRBV19 and TRBJ1-5; D is uncertain. The V end lost 0 bases, the J end lost 3 bases, and 9 bases lay between the germline ends. The CDR3 runs to 15 residues. Germline V gene lookup returns CDR1 LNHDA and CDR2 SQIVND (reference sequence).

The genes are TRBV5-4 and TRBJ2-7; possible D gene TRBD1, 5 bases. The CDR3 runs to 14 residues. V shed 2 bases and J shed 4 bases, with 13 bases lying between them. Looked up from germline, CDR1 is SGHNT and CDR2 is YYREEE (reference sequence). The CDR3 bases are TGTGCCAGCAGCTTCGACAGTGACGTTTACGAGCAGTACTTC. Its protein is CASSFDSDVYEQYF.

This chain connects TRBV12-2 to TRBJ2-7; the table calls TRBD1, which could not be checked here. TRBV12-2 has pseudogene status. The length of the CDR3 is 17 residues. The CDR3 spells CASRFSHRGVEPYEQYF. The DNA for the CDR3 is TGTGCAAGTCGCTTTAGCCACAGGGGGGTCGAACCCTACGAGCAGTACTTC.

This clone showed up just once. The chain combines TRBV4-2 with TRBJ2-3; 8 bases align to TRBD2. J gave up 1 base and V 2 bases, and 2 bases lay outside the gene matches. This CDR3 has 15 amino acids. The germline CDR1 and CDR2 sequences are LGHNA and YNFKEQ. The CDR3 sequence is CASSQRGGGTDTQYF. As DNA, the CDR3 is TGTGCCAGCAGCCAACGGGGGGGTGGCACAGATACGCAGTATTTT.

Here the CDR3 reads CASSLGGGSAYEQYF. The DNA of the CDR3 is TGTGCCAGCAGCTTAGGGGGGGGGTCGGCCTACGAGCAGTACTTC. The genes are TRBV7-2 and TRBJ2-7; 7 nucleotides match TRBD2. The CDR3 loop spans 15 amino acids. Germline V lookup: CDR1 SGHTA, CDR2 FQGNSA. Trimming removed 1 base from V and 2 bases from J; junction bases left unmatched: 5.

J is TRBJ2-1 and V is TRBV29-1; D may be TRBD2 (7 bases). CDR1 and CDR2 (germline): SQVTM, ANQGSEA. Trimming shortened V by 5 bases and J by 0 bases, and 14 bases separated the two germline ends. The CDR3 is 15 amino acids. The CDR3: CSVREGGSSYNEQFF. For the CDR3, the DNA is TGCAGCGTTAGGGAGGGGGGGAGCTCCTACAATGAGCAGTTCTTC.

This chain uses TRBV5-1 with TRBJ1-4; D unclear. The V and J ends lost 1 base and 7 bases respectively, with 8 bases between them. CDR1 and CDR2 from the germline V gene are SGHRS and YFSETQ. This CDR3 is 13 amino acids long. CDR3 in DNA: TGCGCCAGCAGCTTGACAGTCGGTGAAAAACTGTTTTTT. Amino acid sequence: CASSLTVGEKLFF.

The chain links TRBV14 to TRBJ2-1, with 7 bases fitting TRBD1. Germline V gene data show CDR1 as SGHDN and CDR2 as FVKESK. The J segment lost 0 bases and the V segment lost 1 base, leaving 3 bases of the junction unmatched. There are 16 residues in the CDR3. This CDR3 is CASSQAGTVSYNEQFF. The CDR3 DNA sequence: TGTGCCAGCAGCCAAGCGGGGACAGTCTCCTACAATGAGCAGTTCTTC.

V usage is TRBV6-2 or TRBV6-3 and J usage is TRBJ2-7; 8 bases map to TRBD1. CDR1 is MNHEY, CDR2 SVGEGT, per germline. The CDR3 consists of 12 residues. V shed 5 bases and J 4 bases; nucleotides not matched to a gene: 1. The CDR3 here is CASSRQGYEQYF. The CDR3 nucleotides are TGTGCCAGCAGTCGACAGGGGTACGAGCAGTACTTC.

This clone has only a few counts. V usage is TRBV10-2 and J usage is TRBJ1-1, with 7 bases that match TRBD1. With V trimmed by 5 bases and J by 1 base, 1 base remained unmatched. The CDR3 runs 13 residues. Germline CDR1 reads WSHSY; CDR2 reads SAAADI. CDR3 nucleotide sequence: TGCGCCAGCAGTCGACAGGGGAACACTGAAGCTTTCTTT. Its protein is CASSRQGNTEAFF.

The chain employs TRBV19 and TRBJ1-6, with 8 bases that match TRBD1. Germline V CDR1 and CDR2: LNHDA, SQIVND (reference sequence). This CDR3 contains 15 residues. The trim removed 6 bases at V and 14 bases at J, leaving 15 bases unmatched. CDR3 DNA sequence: TGTGCCAGTAGGAAGACGGGACAGGAGGTTTTATCCCTCCACTTT. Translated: CASRKTGQEVLSLHF.

The CDR3 region is CASRPEELGQVHAGYTF. The CDR3 DNA follows: TGTGCCAGCAGGCCGGAGGAACTGGGACAGGTTCATGCTGGCTACACCTTC. The V call is TRBV28, the J call TRBJ1-2; 8 nucleotides align to TRBD1. The germline CDR1 and CDR2 sequences are MDHEN and SYDVKM. The V gene end was trimmed by 6 bases and the J gene end by 7 bases; junction bases not matched to a gene: 19. This CDR3 contains 17 residues.

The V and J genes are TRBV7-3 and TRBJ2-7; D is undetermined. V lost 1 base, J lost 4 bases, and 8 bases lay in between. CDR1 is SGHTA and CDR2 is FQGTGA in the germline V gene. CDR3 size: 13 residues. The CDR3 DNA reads TGTGCCAGCAGCTTAAAGTCGCCTTACGAGCAGTACTTC. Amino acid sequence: CASSLKSPYEQYF.

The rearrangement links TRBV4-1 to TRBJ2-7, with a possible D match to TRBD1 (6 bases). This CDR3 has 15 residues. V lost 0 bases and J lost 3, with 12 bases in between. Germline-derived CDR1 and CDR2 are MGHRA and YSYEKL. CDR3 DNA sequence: TGCGCCAGCAGCCAAGATGCGGCCAGGGGCTACGAGCAGTACTTC. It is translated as CASSQDAARGYEQYF.

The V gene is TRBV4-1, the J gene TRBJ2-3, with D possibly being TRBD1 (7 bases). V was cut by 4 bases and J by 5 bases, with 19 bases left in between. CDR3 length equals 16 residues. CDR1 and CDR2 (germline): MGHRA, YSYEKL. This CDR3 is CASSRDGGGFGDTQYF. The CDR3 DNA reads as TGCGCCAGCAGCCGCGACGGAGGGGGCTTTGGAGATACGCAGTATTTT.

This chain's CDR3 is CASSSVGTGELFF. DNA for the CDR3: TGTGCCAGCAGTTCGGTAGGCACCGGGGAGCTGTTTTTT. This chain joins TRBV6-6 and TRBJ2-2; no firm D call. V was pared by 4 bases and J by 4 bases, with 7 bases between. This CDR3 is built from 13 residues. In germline, CDR1 is MNHNY, CDR2 SVGAGI (reference sequence).

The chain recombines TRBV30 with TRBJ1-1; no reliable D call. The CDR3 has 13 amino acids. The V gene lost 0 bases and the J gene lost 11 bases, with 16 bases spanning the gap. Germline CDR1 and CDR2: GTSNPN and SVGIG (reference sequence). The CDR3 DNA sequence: TGTGCCTGGAGTGTATGGAATCCACAAGGGGCTTTCTTT. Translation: CAWSVWNPQGAFF.

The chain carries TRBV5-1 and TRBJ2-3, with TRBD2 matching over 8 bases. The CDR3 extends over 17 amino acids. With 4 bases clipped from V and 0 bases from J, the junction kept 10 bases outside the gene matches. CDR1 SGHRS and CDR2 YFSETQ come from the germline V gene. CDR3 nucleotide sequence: TGCGCCAGCAGCCCTACTAGCGGAGGGACTAGCACAGATACGCAGTATTTT. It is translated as CASSPTSGGTSTDTQYF.

In DNA form, the CDR3 reads TGTGCCAGCTCACAGGGGGCAATGGATCAGCCCCAGCATTTT. Translated: CASSQGAMDQPQHF. The J gene is TRBJ1-5, the V gene TRBV18, with 7 bases identical to TRBD1. The CDR3 runs 14 residues. The V and J ends lost 4 bases and 5 bases, in that order; junction bases with no gene match: 5. CDR1 and CDR2 from the germline V gene are KGHSH and LQKENI.

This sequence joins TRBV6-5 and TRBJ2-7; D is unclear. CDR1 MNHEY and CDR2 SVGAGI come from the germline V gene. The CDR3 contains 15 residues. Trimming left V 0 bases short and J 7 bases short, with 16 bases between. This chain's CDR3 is CASSYSYDRSSEQYF. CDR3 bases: TGTGCCAGCAGTTACTCGTATGACCGTTCCAGTGAGCAGTACTTC.

CDR3 protein: CASSPGRNYEQYF. In DNA form, the CDR3 reads TGTGCCAGCAGCCCTGGACGGAACTACGAGCAGTACTTC. The chain uses TRBV12-3 or TRBV12-4 and TRBJ2-7; no firm D call. CDR3 length: 13 residues. With 6 bases removed from V and 3 bases from J, the gap between germline ends came to 12 bases.

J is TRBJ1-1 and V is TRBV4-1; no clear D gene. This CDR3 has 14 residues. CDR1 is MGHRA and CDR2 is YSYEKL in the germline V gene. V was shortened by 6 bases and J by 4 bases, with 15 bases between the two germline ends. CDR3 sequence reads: CASSLYGEATEAFF. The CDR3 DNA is TGCGCCAGCAGTTTATATGGAGAAGCCACTGAAGCTTTCTTT.

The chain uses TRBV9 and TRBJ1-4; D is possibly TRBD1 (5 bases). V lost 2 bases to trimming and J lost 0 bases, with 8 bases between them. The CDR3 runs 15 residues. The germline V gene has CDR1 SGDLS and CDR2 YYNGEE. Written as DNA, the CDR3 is TGTGCCAGCAGCGTGGCAGGGACAACTAATGAAAAACTGTTTTTT. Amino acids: CASSVAGTTNEKLFF.